The 23 T cell receptor beta chains below all came from one sample that was sequenced in a study of T cell responses to AZD1222 COVID-19 vaccine. Clones were sequenced by immunoSEQ multiplex PCR, and TCRdb holds only the in-frame ones, with some missing. The profile shows 140,000 to 150,000 clones, about 93% of them singletons. Sequencing used peripheral blood, obtained on day 0 of AZD1222 vaccination. These receptor sequences come from an adult in good health.

The chain is built from TRBV2 and TRBJ1-5, with 8 nucleotides matching TRBD1. Looked up from germline, CDR1 is SNHLY and CDR2 is FYNNEI. This CDR3 comprises 15 residues. Germline trimming cut 6 bases from V and 10 bases from J; bases unmatched to any gene: 14. This CDR3 reads CASRSQGAREDPQHF. The CDR3 nucleotides are TGTGCCAGCAGATCCCAGGGGGCGAGGGAGGATCCCCAGCATTTT.

J is TRBJ2-2 and V is TRBV7-2; unclear D gene. The CDR3 consists of 15 residues. V dropped 5 bases and J dropped 4 bases, with 14 bases sitting between them. CDR1 is SGHTA and CDR2 is FQGNSA in the germline V gene. The CDR3 region is CASSLLLSLTGELFF. The CDR3 region has the DNA TGTGCCAGCAGCCTGCTATTGAGCCTCACCGGGGAGCTGTTTTTT.

V is TRBV5-1 and J is TRBJ2-1, with TRBD2 matching over 8 bases. This CDR3 comprises 16 residues. J gave up 0 bases and V 0 bases, and 2 bases lay outside the gene matches. CDR1 is SGHRS, CDR2 YFSETQ, per germline. CDR3 region: CASSLGSGSSYNEQFF. CDR3 DNA sequence: TGCGCCAGCAGCTTGGGAAGCGGGAGCTCCTACAATGAGCAGTTCTTC.

The rearrangement links TRBV6-2 or TRBV6-3 to TRBJ1-1; the match to TRBD1 covers 7 bases. Germline V gene lookup returns CDR1 MNHEY and CDR2 SVGEGT. There are 19 residues in the CDR3. With V trimmed by 3 bases and J by 0 bases, 16 bases remained unmatched. In nucleotides, the CDR3 is TGTGCCAGCAGTTATTGGATCGACAGGGTTTCTAAAATGAACACTGAAGCTTTCTTT. Protein: CASSYWIDRVSKMNTEAFF.

This chain uses TRBV2 with TRBJ2-7; D gene uncertain. There are 17 residues in the CDR3. The V and J ends lost 6 bases and 1 base respectively, with 22 bases between them. Germline V gene sequence: CDR1 SNHLY, CDR2 FYNNEI. As DNA, the CDR3 is TGTGCCAGCAGCGTCCTGTGGAGCGCTATTGCTTCCTACGAGCAGTACTTC. Its protein is CASSVLWSAIASYEQYF.

The rearrangement links TRBV20-1 to TRBJ1-1; D is undetermined. V was cut by 3 bases and J by 8 bases, with 16 bases left in between. The CDR3 runs to 13 residues. Germline values: CDR1 DFQATT, CDR2 SNEGSKA (reference sequence). The CDR3 bases are TGCAGTGCTAGTGGCGAACTGACCTCCGAAGCTTTCTTT. As protein: CSASGELTSEAFF.

The rearrangement joins TRBV28 to TRBJ1-1, with D maybe TRBD1 (5 bases). Germline V CDR1 and CDR2: MDHEN, SYDVKM. This CDR3 is 10 amino acids long. Deletions cut 10 bases from V and 4 bases from J, with 7 bases between. The CDR3 sequence: CATGPTEAFF. CDR3 DNA: TGTGCCACGGGGCCCACTGAAGCTTTCTTT.

This chain links TRBV5-4 with TRBJ2-3; tentative D call: TRBD2 (6 bases). The CDR3 is 15 amino acids. Between the trimmed V and J ends, which lost 0 bases and 5 bases, there was a span of 13 bases. The germline CDR1 and CDR2 sequences are SGHNT and YYREEE (reference sequence). The chain's CDR3 is CASSLEVAAIDTQYF. The CDR3 coding sequence is TGTGCCAGCAGCTTGGAGGTAGCGGCTATAGATACGCAGTATTTT.

The rearrangement uses TRBV7-9 and TRBJ1-2; tentatively, D is TRBD1 (5 bases). CDR1 is SEHNR and CDR2 is FQNEAQ in the germline V gene (reference sequence). V dropped 0 bases and J dropped 4 bases, with 15 bases sitting between them. The CDR3 spans 16 residues. CDR3 sequence (DNA): TGTGCCAGCAGCTTAGCCCGGGGCCTGGGGATCTATGGCTACACCTTC. Translation gives CASSLARGLGIYGYTF.

This chain's CDR3 is CATSRDPDVNTEAFF. The DNA of the CDR3 is TGTGCCACCAGCAGAGATCCTGACGTGAACACTGAAGCTTTCTTT. J is TRBJ1-1 and V is TRBV15; D call uncertain. This CDR3 has 15 amino acids. V lost 0 bases and J lost 0, with 8 bases in between. Germline CDR1 LNHNV, CDR2 YYDKDF (reference sequence).

The chain links TRBV27 to TRBJ2-7; D is ambiguous. CDR3 length equals 16 residues. Trimming shortened V by 3 bases and J by 3 bases, and 18 bases separated the two germline ends. The germline V gene encodes CDR1 MNHEY and CDR2 SMNVEV (reference sequence). The CDR3 DNA sequence: TGTGCCAGCAGTTTGGGGTTTAACCCAATCTTCTACGAGCAGTACTTC. Its translation is CASSLGFNPIFYEQYF.

The gene calls are TRBV28 and TRBJ1-2; maybe TRBD1 (5 bases). Germline CDR1 MDHEN, CDR2 SYDVKM. This CDR3 spans 13 amino acids. Trimming removed 3 bases at V and 7 bases at J, with 12 bases between. As DNA, the CDR3 is TGTGCCAGCAGTTTGGTCCAGGGTGTTGGCTACACCTTC. It encodes CASSLVQGVGYTF.

The chain couples TRBV28 to TRBJ2-7; 7 positions match TRBD1. The CDR3 is 15 amino acids. Per germline, CDR1 MDHEN and CDR2 SYDVKM. Unmatched junction bases numbered 12, after V lost 6 bases and J lost 4 bases. DNA of the CDR3: TGTGCCAGCAGCCTCCCGGGACAGATCGCGTACGAGCAGTACTTC. As protein: CASSLPGQIAYEQYF.

V and J are TRBV6-5 and TRBJ1-2, with D possibly TRBD1 on 5 matching bases. Germline loops: CDR1 MNHEY, CDR2 SVGAGI. V lost 10 bases and J 3 bases, leaving 12 bases between the germline ends. The CDR3 contains 12 residues. CDR3 amino acids: CATRGFHYGYTF. CDR3 DNA sequence: TGTGCCACCCGGGGGTTCCACTATGGCTACACCTTC.

The V call is TRBV3-1 (or the pseudogene TRBV3-2), the J call TRBJ1-3; no clear D. Germline values: CDR1 LGHDT, CDR2 YNNKEL (reference sequence). The CDR3 is made up of 12 amino acids. The V and J ends lost 3 bases and 4 bases respectively, with 4 bases between them. CDR3 DNA sequence: TGTGCCAGCAGCCACTCCGGAAACACCATATATTTT. Amino acid sequence: CASSHSGNTIYF.

This clone was recorded a few times. CDR3 in DNA: TGTGCCACATCTGGAAACACCATATATTTT. Its protein is CATSGNTIYF. The J gene is TRBJ1-3, the V gene TRBV12-3 or TRBV12-4; D gene uncertain. This CDR3 region has 10 residues. Trimming removed 10 bases from V and 1 base from J, with 2 bases in between.

The J gene is TRBJ2-7, the V gene TRBV19; D is ambiguous. Trimming left V 3 bases short and J 1 base short, with 13 bases between. The CDR3 loop spans 15 amino acids. From germline, CDR1 is LNHDA and CDR2 SQIVND (reference sequence). The CDR3 coding sequence is TGTGCCAGTAGTATGGCGTGGTCACCTTCCTACGAGCAGTACTTC. Encoded protein: CASSMAWSPSYEQYF.

The genes are TRBV28 and TRBJ2-2; D uncertain. The germline V gene encodes CDR1 MDHEN and CDR2 SYDVKM. The CDR3 extends over 13 amino acids. The V and J ends lost 6 bases and 1 base respectively, with 6 bases between them. This CDR3 reads CASSLGNTGELFF. The DNA of the CDR3 is TGTGCCAGCAGCCTAGGGAACACCGGGGAGCTGTTTTTT. The entire variable domain, with the rest obtained from reference TRBV28 and TRBJ2-2, is as follows: DVKVTQSSRYLVKRTGEKVFLECVQDMDHENMFWYRQDPGLGLRLIYFSYDVKMKEKGDIPEGYSVSREKKERFSLILESASTNQTSMYLCASSLGNTGELFFGEGSRLTVL.

This sequence joins TRBV19 and TRBJ2-1, with TRBD2 matching 9 bases. In germline, CDR1 is LNHDA, CDR2 SQIVND (reference sequence). The CDR3 runs to 15 residues. The J segment lost 4 bases and the V segment lost 3 bases, leaving 4 bases of the junction unmatched. The CDR3 loop is CASSIRTSAYNEQFF. CDR3 nucleotide sequence: TGTGCCAGTAGTATTAGGACTAGCGCATACAATGAGCAGTTCTTC.

The rearrangement joins TRBV7-3 to TRBJ2-1, with TRBD2 matching over 8 bases. The CDR3 runs to 15 residues. Losses at the gene ends were 5 bases for V and 9 bases for J; bases not matched to a gene: 12. Per the germline V gene, CDR1 is SGHTA and CDR2 is FQGTGA. The CDR3 spells CASSQPGLEKGEQFF. CDR3 coding DNA: TGTGCCAGCAGCCAACCGGGACTAGAAAAGGGTGAGCAGTTCTTC.

The V call is TRBV6-5, the J call TRBJ2-3, with 9 bases fitting TRBD2. The CDR3 is made up of 16 amino acids. The germline gives CDR1 MNHEY, CDR2 SVGAGI. Trimming took 3 bases from V and 4 from J; bases not matched to a gene: 8. For the CDR3, the DNA is TGTGCCAGCAGTTATTGGGGCGGGAGGGGTGCAGATACGCAGTATTTT. Its translation is CASSYWGGRGADTQYF.

The chain joins TRBV10-3 to TRBJ2-7; 8 bases map to TRBD1. This CDR3 is 15 amino acids long. Losses at the gene ends were 10 bases for V and 2 bases for J; bases not matched to a gene: 13. Germline V gene data show CDR1 as ENHRY and CDR2 as SYGVKD. Here the CDR3 reads CATWGPGTGAYEQYF. For the CDR3, the DNA is TGTGCCACCTGGGGTCCCGGGACAGGAGCCTACGAGCAGTACTTC.

CDR3 sequence: CASSLLGRINYGYTF. As DNA, the CDR3 is TGTGCCAGCAGTTTACTTGGCAGGATTAACTATGGCTACACCTTC. The genes are TRBV27 and TRBJ1-2, with no clear D. Germline V gene data show CDR1 as MNHEY and CDR2 as SMNVEV (reference sequence). The CDR3 covers 15 residues. Trimming took off 2 bases at V and 1 base at J, with 11 bases between the two ends.